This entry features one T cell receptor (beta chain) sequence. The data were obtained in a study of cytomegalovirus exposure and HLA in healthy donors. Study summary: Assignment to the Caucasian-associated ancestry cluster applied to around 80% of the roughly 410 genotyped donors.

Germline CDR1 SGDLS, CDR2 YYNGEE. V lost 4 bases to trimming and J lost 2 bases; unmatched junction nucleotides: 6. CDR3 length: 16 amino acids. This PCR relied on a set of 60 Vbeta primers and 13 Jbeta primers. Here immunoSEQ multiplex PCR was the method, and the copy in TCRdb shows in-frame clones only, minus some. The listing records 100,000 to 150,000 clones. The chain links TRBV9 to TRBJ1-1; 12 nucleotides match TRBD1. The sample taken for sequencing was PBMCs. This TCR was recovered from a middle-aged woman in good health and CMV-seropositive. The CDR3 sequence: CASSTGTGGRNTEAFF. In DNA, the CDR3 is TGTGCCAGCAGCACCGGGACAGGGGGCCGAAACACTGAAGCTTTCTTT. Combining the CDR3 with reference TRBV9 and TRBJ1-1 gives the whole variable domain DSGVTQTPKHLITATGQRVTLRCSPRSGDLSVYWYQQSLDQGLQFLIQYYNGEERAKGNILERFSAQQFPDLHSELNLSSLELGDSALYFCASSTGTGGRNTEAFFGQGTRLTVV.